This T cell receptor beta chain stems from a study of T cells in tuberculosis. Study summary: A South African cohort included IGRA-negative adolescents, latently infected IGRA-positive adolescents and adults with active tuberculosis. Broader study findings: Active tuberculosis cases were adults; controls were adolescents. Smaller alpha distances in active tuberculosis partly reflected shorter CDR3-alpha lengths.

In regard to this clone: Its target is unknown.

Looked up from germline, CDR1 is WNHNN and CDR2 is SYGVQD (reference sequence). CDR3 length: 15 residues. With V trimmed by 2 bases and J by 4 bases, 6 bases remained unmatched. Using immunoSEQ multiplex PCR, the repertoire was profiled, and TCRdb retains in-frame clones only, with some absent. The table lists around 30,000 clones, roughly 90% of them singletons. Adolescents were screened for latent TB by skin test and IGRA. This receptor was identified in a donor under 30 with latent tuberculosis or without tuberculosis infection. V and J are TRBV10-1 and TRBJ2-3, with TRBD2 matching over 7 bases. Sequenced input: PBMCs. CDR3 amino acids: CASSEGLGLADTQYF. The CDR3, as DNA: TGCGCCAGCAGTGAGGGACTAGGATTAGCAGATACGCAGTATTTT.